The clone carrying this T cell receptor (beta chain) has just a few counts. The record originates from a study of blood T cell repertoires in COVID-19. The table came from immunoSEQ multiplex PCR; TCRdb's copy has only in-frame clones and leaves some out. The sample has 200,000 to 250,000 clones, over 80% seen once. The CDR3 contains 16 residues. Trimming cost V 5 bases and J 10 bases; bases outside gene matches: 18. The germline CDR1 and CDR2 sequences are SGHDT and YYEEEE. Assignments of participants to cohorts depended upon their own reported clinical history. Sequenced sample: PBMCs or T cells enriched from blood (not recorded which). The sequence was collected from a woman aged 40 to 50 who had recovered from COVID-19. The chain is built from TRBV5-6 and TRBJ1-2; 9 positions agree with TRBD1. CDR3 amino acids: CASRSRRETGGAPYTF. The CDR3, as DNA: TGTGCCAGCAGATCCCGACGAGAAACAGGGGGCGCTCCCTACACCTTC.